This is a list of T cell receptor beta chains from one sample in a study of control samples from healthy donors and cancer patients. Data came from immunoSEQ multiplex PCR; TCRdb stores just in-frame clones and leaves some out. The sample shows 150,000 to 200,000 clones, 92% of them seen only once. The source material was blood. Receptor source: a woman aged 25 to 39 in good health. CDR3s include the opening cysteine and the closing phenylalanine or tryptophan. A D gene is named only where the DNA matches it firmly. Clone size is shown for a subset of rows, as once, few, many or a class of expanded clone.

clone size: -; V gene: TRBV4-2; D gene: TRBD2; J gene: TRBJ2-4; CDR3 protein: CASSQDRSGRDIQYF; CDR3 DNA: TGTGCCAGCAGCCAAGATCGAAGCGGGAGAGACATTCAGTACTTC
clone size: few; V gene: TRBV6-5; D gene: TRBD1; J gene: TRBJ2-3; CDR3 protein: CATCAGGSTDTQYF; CDR3 DNA: TGTGCCACTTGCGCAGGGGGCAGCACAGATACGCAGTATTTT
clone size: -; V gene: TRBV5-5; D gene: TRBD2; J gene: TRBJ2-1; CDR3 protein: CASSLAGLAIDEQFF; CDR3 DNA: TGTGCCAGCAGCTTGGCCGGACTAGCCATCGATGAGCAGTTCTTC
clone size: few; V gene: TRBV6-4; D gene: TRBD2; J gene: TRBJ2-1; CDR3 protein: CASSGSSGGNNEQFF; CDR3 DNA: TGTGCCAGCAGTGGATCTAGCGGGGGCAACAATGAGCAGTTCTTC
clone size: -; V gene: TRBV12-3/TRBV12-4; D gene: TRBD2; J gene: TRBJ2-1; CDR3 protein: CASSLREVEQFF; CDR3 DNA: TGTGCCAGCAGTTTGCGGGAGGTTGAGCAGTTCTTC
clone size: -; V gene: TRBV20-1; D gene: -; J gene: TRBJ2-1; CDR3 protein: CSASESDPSYNEQFF; CDR3 DNA: TGCAGTGCTAGTGAGTCAGACCCGTCTTACAATGAGCAGTTCTTC
clone size: -; V gene: TRBV13; D gene: TRBD1; J gene: TRBJ1-1; CDR3 protein: CASTPPWVQGTEAFF; CDR3 DNA: TGTGCCAGCACCCCGCCCTGGGTACAGGGGACTGAAGCCTTCTTT
clone size: -; V gene: TRBV7-2; D gene: -; J gene: TRBJ1-1; CDR3 protein: CASSSVRGTEAFF; CDR3 DNA: TGTGCCAGCAGCTCCGTACGAGGGACTGAAGCTTTCTTT
clone size: -; V gene: TRBV10-1; D gene: TRBD2; J gene: TRBJ2-1; CDR3 protein: CASYLAGAENEQFF; CDR3 DNA: TGCGCCAGCTATCTAGCGGGAGCTGAGAATGAGCAGTTCTTC
clone size: -; V gene: TRBV18; D gene: -; J gene: TRBJ1-2; CDR3 protein: CASSPDRDYGYTF; CDR3 DNA: TGTGCCAGCTCACCGGACAGAGACTATGGCTACACCTTC